This TCR beta chain is from a study of lymphopenia after photon versus proton radiotherapy. Study-level points and caveats: A bigger post-nadir fall in TCR diversity correlated inversely with survival time in deceased patients. After the lymphocyte nadir, photon-treated repertoires showed oligoclonal expansion, especially of CD8+ Temra cells.

Remarks on this clone: The antigen remains undetermined.

V lost 0 bases to trimming and J lost 2 bases, with 10 bases between them. This CDR3 comprises 15 residues. Looked up from germline, CDR1 is LGHNA and CDR2 is YSLEER. Only in-frame clones appear in the TCRdb table, and some are missing; sequencing was by immunoSEQ multiplex PCR. The sample records about 23,000 clones, over 90% being singletons. The chain has TRBV4-3 and TRBJ1-2; D perhaps matches TRBD1 (5 bases). The receptor was isolated from a woman in her 70s with pancreatic cancer. Some clones in this sample may be carry-over from other donors' samples. The source was peripheral blood, collected from a patient treated with proton-based radiotherapy. CDR3 sequence: CASSQELRDNYGYTF. Written as DNA, the CDR3 is TGCGCCAGCAGCCAAGAACTCCGGGACAACTATGGCTACACCTTC.